Sequencing of this T cell receptor (beta chain) was carried out in a study of blood T cell repertoires in COVID-19 (TCRdb year 2020). Looking at the study overall: Collaborator samples came from the United States, Italy and Spain and covered acute and convalescent phases of COVID-19. The material from the prospective study consisted of cDNA or gDNA derived from T cells, B-cell-depleted T cells, or PBMCs. Deeply sampled blood TCRbeta repertoires from subjects exposed to, actively infected with, or recovered from COVID-19 were included in the dataset. A freely available public database, intended as a resource for researchers studying the immune response to SARS-CoV-2, is where the repertoires were released. The samples were drawn from the first 160 participants of the ongoing ImmuneRACE study and from about 1,200 subjects provided by 6 global collaborators. The sample metadata nearly always contained a de-identified subject ID, COVID-19 status, age in years and sex. Where available, HLA class I and class II types were taken from metadata supplied by the sample provider and were not determined by assay-based typing.

On this clone itself: The clone's antigen remains unknown. No much larger clone exists at a distance of one base, and base qualities are not known.

General findings and caveats noted by the study authors: Clinical and demographic metadata were provided uncurated, with the amount varying by source and participant.

TCRbeta CDR3 regions were amplified from genomic DNA using the immunoSEQ Assay, a bias-controlled multiplex PCR. In the original analysis: The number of nucleated cells in each sample was estimated from the amplification of reference gene primers within the assay. To quantify the absolute abundance of each unique TCRbeta CDR3 rearrangement, sequence reads were collapsed and filtered. For each sample, productive Simpson clonality was calculated by taking the square root of Simpson's diversity index across productive rearrangements. The immuneACCESS repertoire file appears here via TCRdb, limited to in-frame rearrangements. These files lack a portion of the clones; in checked studies, under half of the deficit traces to unresolved V genes, and the cause of the others is not known. The DNA was the basis for D and trimming; V, J and clone size are from that table. The sample includes more than 95,000 clones, with roughly 80% observed a single time. The biggest ten clones account for roughly 29% of the sample.

The collaborating institutions used their own protocols to collect whole blood in K2EDTA tubes. Collaborator samples were shipped for TCRbeta analysis as frozen whole blood, isolated PBMCs, or DNA extracted from either sample type. Between the V and J ends, shortened by 3 bases and 10 bases respectively, the junction contains 16 bases. Taken from cysteine to phenylalanine, the CDR3 has 15 residues. Only CDR3 DNA remains: 45 bases, in frame from the first base. According to the germline V gene, CDR1 reads SGHNT and CDR2 reads YENEEA. The chain couples TRBV11-3 to TRBJ1-6; tentative D gene TRBD1, with 6 bases matching. The sequencing sample was made of peripheral blood. The source is a man between 60 and 75 years old with acute or convalescent COVID-19. The DNA sequence is TGTGCCAGCAGCTTCTCCAGACAGGAAGACTCACCCCTCCACTTT. It is translated as CASSFSRQEDSPLHF.